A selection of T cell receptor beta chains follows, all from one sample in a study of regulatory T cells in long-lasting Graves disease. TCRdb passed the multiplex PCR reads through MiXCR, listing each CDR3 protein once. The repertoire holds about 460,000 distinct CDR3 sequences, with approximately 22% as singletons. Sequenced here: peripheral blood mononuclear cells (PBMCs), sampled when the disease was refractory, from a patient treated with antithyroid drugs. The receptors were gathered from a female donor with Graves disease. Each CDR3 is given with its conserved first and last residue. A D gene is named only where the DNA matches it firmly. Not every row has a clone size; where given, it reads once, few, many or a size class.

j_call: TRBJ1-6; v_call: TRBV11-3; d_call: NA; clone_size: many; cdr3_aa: CASGGQGPVHF; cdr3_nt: TGTGCCAGCGGGGGGCAGGGGCCGGTCCACTTT
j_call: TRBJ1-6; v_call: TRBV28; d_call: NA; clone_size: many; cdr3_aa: CASSSHDRISLHF; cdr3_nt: TGTGCCAGCAGTTCCCATGACAGAATATCCCTCCACTTT
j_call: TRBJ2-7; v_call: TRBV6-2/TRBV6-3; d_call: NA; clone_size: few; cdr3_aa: CASSYSSTKQYF; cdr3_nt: TGTGCCAGCAGTTACTCGAGTACTAAGCAGTACTTC
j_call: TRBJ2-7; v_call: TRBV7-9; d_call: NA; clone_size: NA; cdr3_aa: CANSLAGHEQYF; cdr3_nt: TGTGCCAACAGCTTAGCCGGACACGAGCAGTACTTC
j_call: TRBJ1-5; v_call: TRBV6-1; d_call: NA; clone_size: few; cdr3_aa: CASREAVASSNQPQHF; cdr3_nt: TGTGCCAGCCGAGAAGCCGTAGCTTCTAGCAATCAGCCCCAGCATTTT
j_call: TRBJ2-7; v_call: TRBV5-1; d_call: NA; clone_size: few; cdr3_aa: CASSLGTPAYEQYF; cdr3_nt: TGCGCCAGCAGCCTAGGGACACCCGCCTACGAGCAGTACTTC
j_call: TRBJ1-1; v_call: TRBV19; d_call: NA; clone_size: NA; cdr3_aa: CASSRWDITEAFF; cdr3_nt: TGTGCCAGTAGTCGTTGGGACATTACGGAAGCTTTCTTT
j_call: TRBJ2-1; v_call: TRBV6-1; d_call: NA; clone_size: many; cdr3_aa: CASTVDEPPLLNEQFF; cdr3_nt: TGTGCCAGCACCGTAGACGAACCGCCCCTGCTCAATGAGCAGTTCTTC
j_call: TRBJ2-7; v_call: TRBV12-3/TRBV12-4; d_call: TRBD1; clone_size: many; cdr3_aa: CASSSTGGYWEQYF; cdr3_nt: TGTGCCAGCAGTTCCACAGGGGGCTACTGGGAGCAGTACTTC
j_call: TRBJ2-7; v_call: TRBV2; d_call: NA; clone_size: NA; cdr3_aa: CASSYFYYEQYF; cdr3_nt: TGTGCCAGTTCATACTTCTACTACGAGCAGTACTTC